The 30 T cell receptor beta chains given below trace back to one sample, sequenced in a study of T cells in Graves' hyperthyroidism and ophthalmopathy. Using RNA transcripts as the source, TCR beta CDR3 regions were amplified. When the TCR CDR3 underwent first-round RT-PCR, the HTBI primer set was used. MiXCR was run by TCRdb on the multiplex PCR reads, yielding one entry per CDR3 protein. The table shows around 600,000 distinct CDR3 sequences, with around 15% occurring only once. Sequencing was performed on blood. The receptors stem from a woman aged 50 to 60 with Graves' ophthalmopathy.

This clonotype was seen many times. The chain combines TRBV29-1 with TRBJ2-3; D is unclear. Germline CDR1 and CDR2: SQVTM and ANQGSEA. V was clipped by 5 bases and J by 2 bases, with 8 bases between them. The CDR3 sequence is 12 residues long. The DNA for the CDR3 is TGCAGCGTTCTACGCGACACAGATACGCAGTATTTT. It codes for CSVLRDTDTQYF.

In DNA form, the CDR3 reads TGTGCCAGCAGTTACCGGGACTCCTACAATGAGCAGTTCTTC. Protein: CASSYRDSYNEQFF. This chain connects TRBV6-2 or TRBV6-3 to TRBJ2-1; D is possibly TRBD2 (5 bases). V lost 2 bases to trimming and J lost 0 bases, with 5 bases between them. There are 14 residues in the CDR3. Germline lookup yields CDR1 MNHEY and CDR2 SVGEGT.

The table lists this clonotype with many counts. V usage is TRBV6-1 and J usage is TRBJ2-1, with 15 bases aligning to TRBD2. CDR3 length: 15 amino acids. V lost 6 bases to trimming and J lost 11 bases; unmatched junction nucleotides: 8. CDR1 and CDR2 (germline): MNHNS, SASEGT. CDR3 in DNA: TGTGCCAGCAGAACACCGGGACTAGCGGGAGGCCAGCAGTTCTTC. It is translated as CASRTPGLAGGQQFF.

This clonotype was seen many times. The chain carries TRBV5-1 and TRBJ2-7; the D gene is possibly TRBD2 (6 bases). Trimming took 4 bases from V and 5 from J, leaving 13 bases between them. Germline loops: CDR1 SGHRS, CDR2 YFSETQ. The CDR3 covers 13 residues. In DNA form, the CDR3 reads TGCGCCAGCAGCACAGGAGGGCCCCACGAGCAGTACTTC. Translated: CASSTGGPHEQYF. The full variable domain, in which reference TRBV5-1 and TRBJ2-7 provide the parts outside the CDR3, is KAGVTQTPRYLIKTRGQQVTLSCSPISGHRSVSWYQQTPGQGLQFLFEYFSETQRNKGNFPGRFSGRQFSNSRSEMNVSTLELGDSALYLCASSTGGPHEQYFGPGTRLTVT.

This chain joins TRBV6-2 or TRBV6-3 and TRBJ2-2; no clear D. Trimming pared 0 bases from V and 8 bases from J, leaving 7 bases between. This CDR3 has 13 amino acids. The V gene's germline CDR1 is MNHEY and CDR2 SVGEGT. Written as DNA, the CDR3 is TGTGCCAGCAGTTACTCGAGGTTTGGGGAGCTGTTTTTT. Protein product: CASSYSRFGELFF.

The rearrangement joins TRBV28 to TRBJ1-5; maybe TRBD1 (6 bases). Deletions cut 5 bases from V and 6 bases from J, with 11 bases between. The CDR3 consists of 13 residues. Germline values: CDR1 MDHEN, CDR2 SYDVKM. DNA of the CDR3: TGTGCCAGCAGTGCTATAGGGGGTCAGCCCCAGCATTTT. It codes for CASSAIGGQPQHF.

This clonotype was found a few times. This rearrangement joins TRBV6-2 or TRBV6-3 to TRBJ2-3; D is perhaps TRBD2 (6 bases). The V gene's germline CDR1 is MNHEY and CDR2 SVGEGT. Trimming pared 8 bases from V and 3 bases from J, leaving 12 bases between. The CDR3 totals 13 residues. The CDR3: CASQAGGTDTQYF. The CDR3 DNA follows: TGTGCCAGCCAAGCGGGTGGAACAGATACGCAGTATTTT.

This chain links TRBV5-1 with TRBJ2-3; no clear D. Per germline, CDR1 SGHRS and CDR2 YFSETQ. V was clipped by 5 bases and J by 1 base, with 11 bases between them. This CDR3 comprises 14 residues. The CDR3 coding sequence is TGCGCCAGCAGGGAAGCGTATGGCACAGATACGCAGTATTTT. This codes for CASREAYGTDTQYF.

In this sample, this clonotype turned up a few times. This chain links TRBV5-1 with TRBJ2-1; TRBD2 matches 7 bases. The CDR3 contains 16 residues. Losses at the gene ends were 3 bases for V and 0 bases for J; bases not matched to a gene: 6. Looked up from germline, CDR1 is SGHRS and CDR2 is YFSETQ. CDR3: CASSSTGGSSYNEQFF. CDR3 nucleotides: TGCGCCAGCAGCTCGACTGGCGGGAGCTCCTACAATGAGCAGTTCTTC.

The table lists this clonotype with many counts. This chain joins TRBV30 and TRBJ2-2, with 7 positions matching TRBD1. Germline-derived CDR1 and CDR2 are GTSNPN and SVGIG (reference sequence). This CDR3 region has 13 residues. J was trimmed by 7 bases and V by 7 bases; bases with no gene match: 9. The chain's CDR3 is CALVTTGVGELFF. CDR3 bases: TGTGCCTTAGTCACTACAGGGGTCGGGGAGCTGTTTTTT.

Ten or more counts support this clonotype. This rearrangement joins TRBV7-9 to TRBJ2-1; 9 bases line up with TRBD2. CDR1 is SEHNR and CDR2 is FQNEAQ in the germline V gene (reference sequence). V trimming: 4 bases; J trimming: 5 bases; junction bases outside the gene matches: 6. The CDR3 consists of 15 residues. The CDR3 here is CASSWWKREDNEQFF. In DNA, the CDR3 is TGTGCCAGCAGCTGGTGGAAGCGGGAGGACAATGAGCAGTTCTTC. Full variable domain (rest looked up from reference TRBV7-9 and TRBJ2-1): DTGVSQNPRHKITKRGQNVTFRCDPISEHNRLYWYRQTLGQGPEFLTYFQNEAQLEKSRLLSDRFSAERPKGSFSTLEIQRTEQGDSAMYLCASSWWKREDNEQFFGPGTRLTVL.

This clonotype was recorded at least ten times. V and J are TRBV15 and TRBJ2-5; no clear D gene. Trimming stripped 0 bases from V and 4 bases from J, with 9 bases between. CDR3 size: 14 residues. Germline CDR1 LNHNV, CDR2 YYDKDF (reference sequence). The CDR3 loop reads CATSRDGRLETQYF. CDR3 DNA: TGTGCCACCAGCAGAGATGGGCGCCTAGAGACCCAGTACTTC.

Turning to this clonotype: A much larger clonotype is one base distant, so this may be a read error. The chain uses TRBV9 and TRBJ2-5; D gene unclear. CDR1 and CDR2 from the germline V gene are SGDLS and YYNGEE. The CDR3 has 15 residues. The CDR3 nucleotides read TGTGCCAGCAGCGTAGCCAACACCGACCAAGAGACCCGGTACTTC. This codes for CASSVANTDQETRYF.

This clonotype was counted between two and nine times. The chain uses TRBV6-4 and TRBJ2-2, with D perhaps TRBD2 (5 bases). Germline V gene lookup returns CDR1 MRHNA and CDR2 SNTAGT. The V end lost 0 bases, the J end lost 1 base, and 12 bases lay between the germline ends. The CDR3 spans 17 residues. CDR3 amino acids: CASSDSFNRENTGELFF. The CDR3 DNA reads as TGTGCCAGCAGTGACTCTTTTAACCGGGAGAACACCGGGGAGCTGTTTTTT.

This clonotype was picked up many times. This chain joins TRBV28 and TRBJ2-1; 8 bases fit TRBD2. This CDR3 has 15 residues. CDR1 and CDR2 from the germline V gene are MDHEN and SYDVKM. Trimming removed 7 bases from V and 2 bases from J; junction bases left unmatched: 7. CDR3 loop: CASTETSGAYNEQFF. CDR3 nucleotide sequence: TGTGCCAGCACCGAAACTAGCGGTGCCTACAATGAGCAGTTCTTC.

The chain joins TRBV19 to TRBJ2-1; 7 bases line up with TRBD1. Looked up from germline, CDR1 is LNHDA and CDR2 is SQIVND (reference sequence). Trimming took 6 bases from V and 4 from J; bases not matched to a gene: 9. CDR3 length: 15 amino acids. The CDR3 DNA follows: TGTGCCAGTAGACCACGGGGACAGCTATACAATGAGCAGTTCTTC. Translation: CASRPRGQLYNEQFF.

J is TRBJ1-2 and V is TRBV4-3; 9 nucleotides match TRBD1. After removal of 4 bases from V and 2 bases from J, the junction contained 5 bases not matched to a gene. In germline, CDR1 is LGHNA, CDR2 YSLEER. The CDR3 totals 15 residues. Written as DNA, the CDR3 is TGCGCCAGCAGCCGCCGGGACAGGGAAAACTATGGCTACACCTTC. It encodes CASSRRDRENYGYTF.

This clonotype was seen ten or more times. The rearrangement uses TRBV7-2 and TRBJ2-1, with D possibly matching TRBD1 (6 bases). The CDR3 covers 16 residues. The V gene lost 0 bases and the J gene lost 8 bases, with 17 bases spanning the gap. The germline gives CDR1 SGHTA, CDR2 FQGNSA. The CDR3 sequence is CASSLADRPLFDEQFF. The CDR3 DNA is TGTGCCAGCAGCTTAGCAGACAGGCCGTTATTTGATGAGCAGTTCTTC.

This clonotype was recorded at least ten times. The rearrangement links TRBV2 to TRBJ1-1; weak D call: TRBD1 (6 bases). CDR1 SNHLY and CDR2 FYNNEI come from the germline V gene. The V end was cut by 5 bases, the J end by 4 bases, with 11 bases between. The length of the CDR3 is 13 residues. In DNA form, the CDR3 reads TGTGCCAGCAGTACAGGGAGGGGCACTGAAGCTTTCTTT. Its translation is CASSTGRGTEAFF.

J is TRBJ2-1 and V is TRBV9, with D possibly being TRBD1 (5 bases). Trimming left V 3 bases short and J 2 bases short, with 12 bases between. The germline gives CDR1 SGDLS, CDR2 YYNGEE. CDR3 length: 15 residues. The CDR3: CASSASGPTYNEQFF. The CDR3 coding sequence is TGTGCCAGCAGCGCGTCAGGGCCAACCTACAATGAGCAGTTCTTC.

This clonotype appeared many times. This chain connects TRBV12-3 or TRBV12-4 to TRBJ2-1; tentative D call: TRBD2 (6 bases). The CDR3 loop spans 15 amino acids. V was shortened by 5 bases and J by 3 bases, with 14 bases between the two germline ends. Here the CDR3 DNA reads TGTGCCAGCAGTCAAGGGCGCGGGAACTACAATGAGCAGTTCTTC. This gives the protein CASSQGRGNYNEQFF.

The CDR3 sequence is CSQRLAREQFF. The CDR3, as DNA: TGCAGCCAAAGACTAGCGAGAGAGCAGTTCTTC. The chain is built from TRBV29-1 and TRBJ2-1; 8 bases align to TRBD2. V trimming: 8 bases; J trimming: 10 bases; junction bases outside the gene matches: 7. The CDR3 runs 11 residues. Looked up from germline, CDR1 is SQVTM and CDR2 is ANQGSEA.

This clonotype appeared a few times. The V gene is TRBV6-2 or TRBV6-3, the J gene TRBJ2-1, with 7 bases matching TRBD1. Germline CDR1 MNHEY, CDR2 SVGEGT. CDR3 length: 15 residues. The J segment lost 0 bases and the V segment lost 7 bases, leaving 6 bases of the junction unmatched. CDR3 protein: CASTKQGYSYNEQFF. The CDR3, as DNA: TGTGCCAGCACCAAACAGGGGTACTCCTACAATGAGCAGTTCTTC.

At least ten counts were recorded for this clonotype. V and J are TRBV5-6 and TRBJ2-7, with 13 bases identical to TRBD2. Germline loops: CDR1 SGHDT, CDR2 YYEEEE. The CDR3 is 16 residues long. The V gene end was trimmed by 5 bases and the J gene end by 4 bases; junction bases not matched to a gene: 9. CDR3 coding DNA: TGTGCCAGCAGTCGCGGACTAGCGGGAGACTGGTACGAGCAGTACTTC. It encodes CASSRGLAGDWYEQYF.

The table lists this clonotype with many counts. The rearrangement links TRBV7-3 to TRBJ2-1, with 9 positions matching TRBD2. The germline V gene has CDR1 SGHTA and CDR2 FQGTGA. The CDR3 is 15 residues long. The J segment lost 5 bases and the V segment lost 5 bases, leaving 7 bases of the junction unmatched. The CDR3 reads CASSIRLAGNNEQFF. In DNA form, the CDR3 reads TGTGCCAGCAGCATTCGGCTAGCGGGAAACAATGAGCAGTTCTTC. Full variable domain (outside the CDR3, taken from reference TRBV7-3 and TRBJ2-1): GAGVSQTPSNKVTEKGKYVELRCDPISGHTALYWYRQSLGQGPEFLIYFQGTGAADDSGLPNDRFFAVRPEGSVSTLKIQRTERGDSAVYLCASSIRLAGNNEQFFGPGTRLTVL.

This clonotype was seen repeatedly, ten times or more. V gene TRBV7-9 combines with J gene TRBJ1-5; D not resolved. This CDR3 contains 13 residues. Germline CDR1 reads SEHNR; CDR2 reads FQNEAQ (reference sequence). With 1 base removed from V and 5 bases from J, the gap between germline ends came to 6 bases. The CDR3 nucleotides are TGTGCCAGCAGCTTAGATAGATATCAGCCCCAGCATTTT. It specifies CASSLDRYQPQHF. Complete variable domain (other parts from reference TRBV7-9 and TRBJ1-5): DTGVSQNPRHKITKRGQNVTFRCDPISEHNRLYWYRQTLGQGPEFLTYFQNEAQLEKSRLLSDRFSAERPKGSFSTLEIQRTEQGDSAMYLCASSLDRYQPQHFGDGTRLSIL.

This clonotype was counted only a few times. The chain combines TRBV19 with TRBJ2-3; D ambiguous. CDR1 LNHDA and CDR2 SQIVND come from the germline V gene (reference sequence). The CDR3 spans 15 residues. The V end lost 7 bases, the J end lost 6 bases, and 20 bases lay between the germline ends. The CDR3 nucleotides read TGTGCCAGTACCACCAGGAGTTTCTTATGGGATACGCAGTATTTT. Translation gives CASTTRSFLWDTQYF. The full variable domain, rest sourced from reference TRBV19 and TRBJ2-3, is DGGITQSPKYLFRKEGQNVTLSCEQNLNHDAMYWYRQDPGQGLRLIYYSQIVNDFQKGDIAEGYSVSREKKESFPLTVTSAQKNPTAFYLCASTTRSFLWDTQYFGPGTRLTVL.

This clonotype occurred once. Given a much more abundant clone one base away, this may be a read error. This sequence joins TRBV5-4 and TRBJ2-7, with D possibly being TRBD2 (6 bases). Germline V gene data show CDR1 as SGHNT and CDR2 as YYREEE (reference sequence). Trimming pared 0 bases from V and 6 bases from J, leaving 16 bases between. The CDR3 contains 15 residues. In nucleotides, the CDR3 is TGTGCCAGCAGCTTGGTTCTGGGCGGGAAGGGCGAGCAGTACTTC. Protein sequence: CASSLVLGGKGEQYF.

With respect to this clonotype: This may come from a read error, since a much larger clone is one base off. V is TRBV7-9 and J is TRBJ2-7; D ambiguous. The CDR3 loop spans 11 amino acids. The germline V gene has CDR1 SEHNR and CDR2 FQNEAQ (reference sequence). The CDR3 reads CTSRDGTEQYF. The CDR3, as DNA: TGTACCAGCAGAGACGGTACAGAGCAGTACTTC.

This clonotype was counted ten times or more. This chain uses TRBV12-3 or TRBV12-4 with TRBJ1-2; D not certain. V lost 5 bases, J lost 1 base, and 14 bases lay in between. The CDR3 covers 15 residues. CDR3 residues: CASSPSRDINYGYTF. CDR3 in DNA: TGTGCCAGCAGTCCCAGCAGAGATATTAACTATGGCTACACCTTC.